Detailed here is one T cell receptor beta chain. The antigen is not known. Germline CDR1 is MDHEN and CDR2 is SYDVKM. CDR3 length: 15 amino acids. Trimming stripped 4 bases from V and 4 bases from J, with 16 bases between. Sequenced material consisted of expressed TCRB transcripts (all of the isolated RNA was reverse transcribed). The repertoire was sequenced with immunoSEQ multiplex PCR; TCRdb's copy has only in-frame clones and lacks some. Found here are about 700,000 clones, roughly 13% of them singletons; the top ten hold approximately 0.02%. This sample stems from a study of beta chain features in type 1 diabetes. Study-level findings and limits: Resolution of whether HLA type affects TCRB rearrangement was not achieved here. More deletions and fewer insertions at VDJ junctions were found in patients with type 1 diabetes. In every one of the four CD4+ subsets, TCRB CDR3s were moderately but significantly shorter in Type 1 diabetes patients. Patients' naive, central memory and regulatory TCRB repertoires appeared more alike than those of healthy donors.

CD4+ naive, central memory, regulatory and stem cell-like memory subsets were isolated by sorting on CD45RO/CCR7/CD25/CD127/CD95/CD27. The source material was naive CD4+ T cells from blood. This clonotype was sampled from a man aged 18-30 years with type 1 diabetes. The V and J genes are TRBV28 and TRBJ2-5, with D unclear. For the CDR3, the DNA is TGTGCCAGCAGTTCCGAGAGTAGAAGCCGAGAGACCCAGTACTTC. It encodes CASSSESRSRETQYF.